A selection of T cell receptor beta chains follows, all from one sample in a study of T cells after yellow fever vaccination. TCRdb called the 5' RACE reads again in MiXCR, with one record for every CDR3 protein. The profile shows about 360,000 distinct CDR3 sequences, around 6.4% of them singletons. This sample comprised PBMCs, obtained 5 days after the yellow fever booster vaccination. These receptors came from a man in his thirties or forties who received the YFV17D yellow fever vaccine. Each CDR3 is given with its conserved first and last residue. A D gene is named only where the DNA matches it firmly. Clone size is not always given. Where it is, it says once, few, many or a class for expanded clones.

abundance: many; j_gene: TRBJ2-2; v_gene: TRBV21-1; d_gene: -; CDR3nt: TGTGCCAGCAGCTCGCCCCGGGACAGGGAATCCGGGGAGCTGTTTTTT; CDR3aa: CASSSPRDRESGELFF
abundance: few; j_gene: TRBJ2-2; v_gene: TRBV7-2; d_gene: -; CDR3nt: TGTGCCAGCAGCCTAGCTCAACGCGGGGAGCTGTTTTTT; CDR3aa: CASSLAQRGELFF
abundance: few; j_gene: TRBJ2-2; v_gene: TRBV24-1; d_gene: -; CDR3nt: TGTGCCACCAGTGGAGGGATCGGGACCGGGGAGCTGTTTTTT; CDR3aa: CATSGGIGTGELFF
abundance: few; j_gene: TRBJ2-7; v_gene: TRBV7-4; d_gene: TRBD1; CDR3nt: TGTGCCAGCAGCACCCGGGCTTCAGGGGGCCTTTCCTACGAGCAGTACTTC; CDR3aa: CASSTRASGGLSYEQYF
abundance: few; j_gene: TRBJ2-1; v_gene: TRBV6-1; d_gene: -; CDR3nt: TGTGCCAGCACTCGGGCGAGCGGAAGCTCCTACAATGAGCAGTTCTTC; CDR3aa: CASTRASGSSYNEQFF
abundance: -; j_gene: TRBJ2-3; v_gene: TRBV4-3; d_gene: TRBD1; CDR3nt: TGCGCCAGCAGCCAGGGGACAGGGGAAGATACGCAGTATTTT; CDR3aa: CASSQGTGEDTQYF
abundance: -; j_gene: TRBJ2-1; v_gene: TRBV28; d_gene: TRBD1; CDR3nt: TGTGCCAGCAGGTCAGGGGGAGACTCCTACAATGAGCAGTTCTTC; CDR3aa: CASRSGGDSYNEQFF
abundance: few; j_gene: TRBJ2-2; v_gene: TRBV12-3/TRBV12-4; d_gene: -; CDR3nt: TGTGCCAGCAGTGGACAGTTCGCGAACACCGGGGAGCTGTTTTTT; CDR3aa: CASSGQFANTGELFF
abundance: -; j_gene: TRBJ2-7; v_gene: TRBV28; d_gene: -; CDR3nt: TGTGCCAGCAGCCCAACCGGACAGATATACGAGCAGTACTTC; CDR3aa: CASSPTGQIYEQYF
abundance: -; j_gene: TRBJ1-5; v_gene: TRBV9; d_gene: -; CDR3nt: TGTGCCAGCAGCGTAGGAGGGATCAATCAGCCCCAGCATTTT; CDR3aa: CASSVGGINQPQHF
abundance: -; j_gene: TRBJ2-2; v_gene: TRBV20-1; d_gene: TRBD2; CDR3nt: TGCAGTGCTAGGGGACTAGCGGGAGTAGGCGCCGGGGAGCTGTTTTTT; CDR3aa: CSARGLAGVGAGELFF
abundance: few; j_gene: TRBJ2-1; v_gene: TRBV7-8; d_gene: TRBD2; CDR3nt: TGTGCCAGCAGCTTAAAAGGTAGCGGGAGGCTTTGGAATGAGCAGTTCTTC; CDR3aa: CASSLKGSGRLWNEQFF
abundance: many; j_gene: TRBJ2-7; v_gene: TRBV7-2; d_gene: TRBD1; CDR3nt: TGTGCCAGCAGCTTAACCCCGGGTGCAGGGGGAGAGCAGTACTTC; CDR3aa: CASSLTPGAGGEQYF
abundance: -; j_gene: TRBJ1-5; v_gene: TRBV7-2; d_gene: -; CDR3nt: TGTGCCAGCAGCTTAAGCAGCACCTATAGCAATCAGCCCCAGCATTTT; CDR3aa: CASSLSSTYSNQPQHF
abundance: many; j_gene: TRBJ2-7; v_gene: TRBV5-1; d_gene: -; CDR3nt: TGCGCCAGCAGCATGGAATACGAGCAGTACTTC; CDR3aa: CASSMEYEQYF
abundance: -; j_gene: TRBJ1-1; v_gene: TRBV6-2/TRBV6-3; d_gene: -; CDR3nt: TGTGCCAGCAGAAATGACAGGAGCATAAACACTGAAGCTTTCTTT; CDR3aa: CASRNDRSINTEAFF
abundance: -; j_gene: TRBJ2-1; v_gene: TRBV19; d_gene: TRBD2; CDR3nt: TGTGCCACCTCACTTCTAGCGGGGGAGACCTACAATGAGCAGTTCTTC; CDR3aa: CATSLLAGETYNEQFF
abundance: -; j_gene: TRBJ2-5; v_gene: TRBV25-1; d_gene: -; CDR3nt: TGTGCCAGCAGTGATTTGACAGCATTACAAGAGACCCAGTACTTC; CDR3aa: CASSDLTALQETQYF
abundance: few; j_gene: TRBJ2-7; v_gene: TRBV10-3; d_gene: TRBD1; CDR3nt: TGTGCCATCAGAAGGGACAGTCAAGTCACCTACGAGCAGTACTTC; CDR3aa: CAIRRDSQVTYEQYF
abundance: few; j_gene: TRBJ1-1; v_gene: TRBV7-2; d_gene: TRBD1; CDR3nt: TGTGCCAGCAGTTACAGGGGGCGTTCGGCTTTCTTT; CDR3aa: CASSYRGRSAFF
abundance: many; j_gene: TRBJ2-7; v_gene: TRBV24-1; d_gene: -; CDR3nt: TGTGCCACCAGTGGCGACGAGCAGTACTTC; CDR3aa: CATSGDEQYF
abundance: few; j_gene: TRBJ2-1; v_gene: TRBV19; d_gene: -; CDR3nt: TGTGCCAGTAGTACCAGCGGTCACACCTACAATGAGCAGTTCTTC; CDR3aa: CASSTSGHTYNEQFF
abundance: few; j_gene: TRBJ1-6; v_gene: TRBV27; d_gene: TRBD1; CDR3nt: TGTGCCAGCAGTTTAGAAGGAGGACAGGGTGGACCCCTCCACTTT; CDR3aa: CASSLEGGQGGPLHF
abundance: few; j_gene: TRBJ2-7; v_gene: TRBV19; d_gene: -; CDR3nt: TGTGCCAGTAGTTATTCAAGGAAACAGTACTTC; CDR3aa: CASSYSRKQYF
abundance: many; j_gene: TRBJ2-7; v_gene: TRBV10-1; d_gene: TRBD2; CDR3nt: TGCGCCAGCAGTGGTGAGACTAGCGGGATTCTTTACTTC; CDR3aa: CASSGETSGILYF
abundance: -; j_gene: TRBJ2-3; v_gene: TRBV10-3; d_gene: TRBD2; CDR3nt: TGTGCCATCAGGAGGGGGACTAGCGTTCCTAGCACAGATACGCAGTATTTT; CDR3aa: CAIRRGTSVPSTDTQYF
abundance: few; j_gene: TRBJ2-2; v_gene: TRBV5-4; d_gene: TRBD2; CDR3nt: TGTGCCAGCAGCTCGGGGACTAGCGGGAACACCGGGGAGCTGTTTTTT; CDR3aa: CASSSGTSGNTGELFF
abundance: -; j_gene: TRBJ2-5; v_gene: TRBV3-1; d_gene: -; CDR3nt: TGTGCCAGCAGCCAACAGGGTTCAGAGACCCAGTACTTC; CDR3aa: CASSQQGSETQYF
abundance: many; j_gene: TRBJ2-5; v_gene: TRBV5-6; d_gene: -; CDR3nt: TGCGCCAGCAGCCCTAGGGGGCAAGAGACCCAGTACTTC; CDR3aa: CASSPRGQETQYF
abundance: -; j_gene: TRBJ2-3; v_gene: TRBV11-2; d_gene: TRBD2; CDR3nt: TGTGCCAGCAGCTTAGAACTAGCGGGGACTAGCACAGATACGCAGTATTTT; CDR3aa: CASSLELAGTSTDTQYF
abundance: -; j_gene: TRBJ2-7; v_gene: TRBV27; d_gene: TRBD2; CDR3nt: TGTGCCAGCAGCCCCACTAGCGGAAGGTTCTACGAGCAGTACTTC; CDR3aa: CASSPTSGRFYEQYF